A selection of T cell receptor beta chains follows, all from one sample in a study of blood T cell repertoires in COVID-19. Assay: immunoSEQ multiplex PCR; the TCRdb copy retains only in-frame clones and omits some. The repertoire holds around 110,000 clones, 90% seen once, with 1.8% in the top ten. The sequenced sample consisted of peripheral blood. These TCRs come from a human donor with active COVID-19. The donor label of this sample is uncertain. Each CDR3 is given with its conserved first and last residue. D genes are given only for firm matches. Only some rows state a clone size, as once, few, many or a class for expanded clones.

j_gene	d_gene	abundance	v_gene	CDR3nt	CDR3aa
TRBJ2-7	NA	NA	TRBV5-1	TGCGCCAGCAGGAGACAGTTACTTGGGGACGAGCAGTACTTC	CASRRQLLGDEQYF
TRBJ1-6	TRBD1	NA	TRBV28	TGTGCCAGCCAAAGGGGGCAGGGTAATTCACCCCTCCACTTT	CASQRGQGNSPLHF
TRBJ1-1	NA	NA	TRBV9	TGTGCCAGCAGCGCCTCAACAGGTGCCGCTTTCTTT	CASSASTGAAFF
TRBJ2-1	TRBD1	NA	TRBV18	TGTGCCAGCTCTCCCGGGACAGGGGGCTCCTACAATGAGCAGTTCTTC	CASSPGTGGSYNEQFF
TRBJ2-7	NA	NA	TRBV19	TGTGCCAGCGGAGGAGGTAGCGGCCTCTCCTACGAGCAGTACTTC	CASGGGSGLSYEQYF
TRBJ1-5	NA	NA	TRBV5-6	TGTGCCAGCAGCCAATACGCTCGGGGTCTTAGCAATCAGCCCCAGCATTTT	CASSQYARGLSNQPQHF
TRBJ1-2	NA	NA	TRBV19	TGTGCCAGTAGCCCGGACAGTTTCTATGGCTACACCTTC	CASSPDSFYGYTF
TRBJ2-3	TRBD1	NA	TRBV7-6	TGTGCCAGCAGCCCGGACAGGGTCAGTACAGATACGCAGTATTTT	CASSPDRVSTDTQYF
TRBJ2-5	NA	NA	TRBV5-1	TGCGCCAGCAGCTTGTCCCGGTACCAAGAGACCCAGTACTTC	CASSLSRYQETQYF
TRBJ1-1	NA	NA	TRBV5-6	TGTGCCAGCAGCTTGGGGAGGGCTTACACTGAAGCTTTCTTT	CASSLGRAYTEAFF
TRBJ2-5	NA	NA	TRBV12-3/TRBV12-4	TGTGCCAGCAGGAAAGGACAGCAAGAGACCCAGTACTTC	CASRKGQQETQYF
TRBJ1-1	NA	NA	TRBV29-1	TGCAGCGTTGGATGGGGGCCAAACACTGAAGCTTTCTTT	CSVGWGPNTEAFF
TRBJ1-2	TRBD1	NA	TRBV27	TGTGCCAGCAGTGTAACAGGGGGGTATGGCTACACCTTC	CASSVTGGYGYTF
TRBJ1-4	TRBD1	NA	TRBV6-2/TRBV6-3	TGTGCCAGCAGTTACCGCGGGACAGGGTCTGAAAAACTGTTTTTT	CASSYRGTGSEKLFF
TRBJ2-3	TRBD2	NA	TRBV6-2/TRBV6-3	TGTGCCAGCAGTTTAAGCGGGGGGCAGGTCACAGATACGCAGTATTTT	CASSLSGGQVTDTQYF
TRBJ1-2	TRBD1	few	TRBV2	TGTGCCAGCAGCCCCCGGGGACAGGGCTCCCGCTCGCATGGCTACACCTTC	CASSPRGQGSRSHGYTF
TRBJ2-1	TRBD1	NA	TRBV5-1	TGCGCCAGCAGCCGCGGTAGGAGACAGGGGGCGCGGAATGAGCAGTTCTTC	CASSRGRRQGARNEQFF
TRBJ1-4	NA	NA	TRBV15	TGTGCCACCAGCAGACAAATCAGGGGATTTGCAACTAATGAAAAACTGTTTTTT	CATSRQIRGFATNEKLFF
TRBJ2-7	TRBD1	NA	TRBV25-1	TGTGCCAGCAACCCGGCCGGGACAGGAGTCTACGAGCAGTACTTC	CASNPAGTGVYEQYF
TRBJ1-1	TRBD1	NA	TRBV19	TGTGCCAGTAGCCAGGGGGTGGCCACTGAAGCTTTCTTT	CASSQGVATEAFF
TRBJ2-3	TRBD1	NA	TRBV4-3	TGCGCCAGCAGCCAAGTGGGAACAGGGGGCCCTACAGATACGCAGTATTTT	CASSQVGTGGPTDTQYF
TRBJ1-3	TRBD1	NA	TRBV15	TGTGCCACCAGCAGTCGGACAGGGACGGCATCAGGAAACACCATATATTTT	CATSSRTGTASGNTIYF
TRBJ1-4	TRBD1	NA	TRBV18	TGTGCCAGCTCACAACAGGGGACTAATGAAAAACTGTTTTTT	CASSQQGTNEKLFF
TRBJ1-1	NA	NA	TRBV6-5	TGTGCCAGCAGGTCAGGGTTAGACACTGAAGCTTTCTTT	CASRSGLDTEAFF
TRBJ1-2	NA	few	TRBV10-3	TGTGCCATCAGCGAATCGGCACAGGGTAACTATGGCTACACCTTC	CAISESAQGNYGYTF
TRBJ1-1	NA	NA	TRBV28	TGTGCCAGCAGTTTACCAGTGAACACTGAAGCTTTCTTT	CASSLPVNTEAFF
TRBJ2-7	TRBD1	few	TRBV5-1	TGCGCCAGCAGCTTTGACAGGGAAGGCTACGAGCAGTACTTC	CASSFDREGYEQYF
TRBJ2-7	TRBD2	NA	TRBV14	TGTGCCAGCAGCCAAAGACTAGCGGGGGGATACGAGCAGTACTTC	CASSQRLAGGYEQYF
TRBJ2-5	NA	NA	TRBV7-2	TGTGCCAGCAGCTTAAGCTTCGAGACCCAGTACTTC	CASSLSFETQYF
TRBJ1-2	NA	NA	TRBV12-3/TRBV12-4	TGTGCCAGCAGTTTGACAAACTATGGCTACACCTTC	CASSLTNYGYTF
TRBJ2-2	TRBD2	once	TRBV7-6	TGTGCCAGCAGCCGAGAGACTAGCGGGGTATCCGGGGAGCTGTTTTTT	CASSRETSGVSGELFF
TRBJ2-1	TRBD1	NA	TRBV7-3	TGTGCCAGCAGCCCCAATCCCGGGACAGGGTTGTTCTTC	CASSPNPGTGLFF
TRBJ1-3	NA	NA	TRBV27	TGTGCCAGCAGCAGCGTCTACTCTGGAAACACCATATATTTT	CASSSVYSGNTIYF
TRBJ2-3	NA	once	TRBV7-9	TGTGCCAGCAGCGGACAGGTTCGGGGGGGGAGTAGCACAGATACGCAGTATTTT	CASSGQVRGGSSTDTQYF
TRBJ2-5	NA	NA	TRBV7-6	TGTGCCAGCAGCCAATCAGGGGAGACCCAGTACTTC	CASSQSGETQYF
TRBJ1-1	NA	NA	TRBV7-8	TGTGCCAGCAGCCTGATGGACAGCAGGGAAGCTTTCTTT	CASSLMDSREAFF
TRBJ1-2	NA	NA	TRBV9	TGTGCCAGCAGCCCCAGATCTAACTATGGCTACACCTTC	CASSPRSNYGYTF
TRBJ2-6	NA	once	TRBV5-8	TGTGCCAGCAGCCCTGGACAGACTCTTATCTCTGGGGCCAACGTCCTGACTTTC	CASSPGQTLISGANVLTF
TRBJ2-7	NA	NA	TRBV6-5	TGTGCCAGCGGCAAACAGGGTTACGAGCAGTACTTC	CASGKQGYEQYF
TRBJ1-6	NA	NA	TRBV27	TGTGCCAGCAGTTCCCAGGGAGGCTTTTCACCCCTCCACTTT	CASSSQGGFSPLHF
TRBJ1-2	NA	NA	TRBV6-5	TGTGCCAGCAGTTACGGCTGGAGGCACTATGGCTACACCTTC	CASSYGWRHYGYTF
TRBJ1-1	NA	NA	TRBV2	TGTGCCAGCAGTGAAGATGGAGGTAACACTGAAGCTTTCTTT	CASSEDGGNTEAFF
TRBJ1-2	NA	NA	TRBV28	TGTGCCAGCAGTTCGACAGTGAACTATGGCTACACCTTC	CASSSTVNYGYTF